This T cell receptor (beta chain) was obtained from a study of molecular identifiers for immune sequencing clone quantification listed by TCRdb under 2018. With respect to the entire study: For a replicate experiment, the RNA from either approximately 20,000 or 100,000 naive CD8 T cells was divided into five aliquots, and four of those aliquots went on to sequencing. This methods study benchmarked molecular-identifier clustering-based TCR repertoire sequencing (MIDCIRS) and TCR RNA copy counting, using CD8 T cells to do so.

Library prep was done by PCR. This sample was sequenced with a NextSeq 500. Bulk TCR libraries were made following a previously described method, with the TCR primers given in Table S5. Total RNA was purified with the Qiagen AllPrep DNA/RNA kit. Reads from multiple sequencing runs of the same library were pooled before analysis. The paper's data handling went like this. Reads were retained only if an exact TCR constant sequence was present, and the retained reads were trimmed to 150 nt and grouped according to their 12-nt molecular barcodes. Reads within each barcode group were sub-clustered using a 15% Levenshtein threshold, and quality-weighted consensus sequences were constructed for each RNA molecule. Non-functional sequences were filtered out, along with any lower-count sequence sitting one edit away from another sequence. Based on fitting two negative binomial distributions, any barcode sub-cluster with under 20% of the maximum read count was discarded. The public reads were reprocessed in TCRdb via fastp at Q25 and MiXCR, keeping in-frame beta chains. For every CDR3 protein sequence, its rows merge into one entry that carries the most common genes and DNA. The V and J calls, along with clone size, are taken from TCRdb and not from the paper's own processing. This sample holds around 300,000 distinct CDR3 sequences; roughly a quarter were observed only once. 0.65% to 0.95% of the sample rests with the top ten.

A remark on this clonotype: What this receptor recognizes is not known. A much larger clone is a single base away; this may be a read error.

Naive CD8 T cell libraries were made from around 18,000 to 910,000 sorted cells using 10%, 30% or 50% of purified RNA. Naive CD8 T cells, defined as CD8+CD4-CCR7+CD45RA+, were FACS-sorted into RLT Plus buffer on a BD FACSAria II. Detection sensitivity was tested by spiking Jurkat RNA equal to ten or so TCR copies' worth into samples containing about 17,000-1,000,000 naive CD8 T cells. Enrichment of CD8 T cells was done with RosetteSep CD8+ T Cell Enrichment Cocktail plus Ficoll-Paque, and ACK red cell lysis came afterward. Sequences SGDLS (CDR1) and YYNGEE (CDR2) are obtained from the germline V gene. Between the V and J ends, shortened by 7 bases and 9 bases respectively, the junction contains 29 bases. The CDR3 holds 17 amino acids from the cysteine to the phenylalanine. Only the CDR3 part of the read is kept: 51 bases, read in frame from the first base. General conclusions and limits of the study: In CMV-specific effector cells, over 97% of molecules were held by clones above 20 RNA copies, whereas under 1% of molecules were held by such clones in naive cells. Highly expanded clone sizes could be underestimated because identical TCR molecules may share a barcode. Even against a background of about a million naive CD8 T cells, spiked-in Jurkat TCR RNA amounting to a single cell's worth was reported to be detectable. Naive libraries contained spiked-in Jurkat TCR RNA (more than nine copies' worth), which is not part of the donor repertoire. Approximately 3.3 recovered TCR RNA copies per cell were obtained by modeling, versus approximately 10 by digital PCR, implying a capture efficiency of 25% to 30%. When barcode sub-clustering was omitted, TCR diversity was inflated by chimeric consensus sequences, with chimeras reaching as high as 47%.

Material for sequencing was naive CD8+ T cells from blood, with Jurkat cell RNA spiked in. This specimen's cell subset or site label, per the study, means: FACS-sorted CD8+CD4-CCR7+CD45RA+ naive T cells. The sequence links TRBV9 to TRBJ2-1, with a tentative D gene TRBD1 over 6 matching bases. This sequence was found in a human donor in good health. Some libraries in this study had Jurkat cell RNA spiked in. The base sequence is TGTGCCAGCGGCGGGTCCCTCCACAGGGTTTCCCACAGTGAGCAGTTCTTC. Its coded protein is CASGGSLHRVSHSEQFF.